This TCR beta chain was retrieved from a study of long-term antiretroviral therapy in people with HIV. Study-level information: The 2015 recommendation for immediate ART came about a decade after the earliest samples.

The V gene's germline CDR1 is MGHDK and CDR2 SYGVNS. The CDR3 is made up of 16 amino acids. V lost 6 bases, J lost 6 bases, and 12 bases stayed unmatched. Sequencing relied on immunoSEQ assay v3.0, run at survey level. Method: immunoSEQ multiplex PCR; TCRdb's copy keeps in-frame clones and lacks some. The data contain about 28,000 clones, roughly nine tenths of them singletons. This clone was counted a single time. The V call is TRBV25-1, the J call TRBJ2-1; 9 nucleotides line up with TRBD2. This specimen consisted of unsorted PBMCs, obtained 3.1 years after starting antiretroviral therapy. The TCR sequence derives from a man younger than 35 with HIV. CDR3 sequence (DNA): TGTGCCAGCAGCACAAGGGCGGGACTAGCAAGCAATGAGCAGTTCTTC. Residues: CASSTRAGLASNEQFF.